The 4 T cell receptor beta chains listed next were all sequenced from one sample in a study of cytomegalovirus exposure and HLA in healthy donors. Primers included in the PCR were 60 Vbeta and 13 Jbeta primers. Some clones are missing from TCRdb's copy, which holds only in-frame ones; the method was immunoSEQ multiplex PCR. The sample contains tens of thousands of clones, roughly 69% of which appear only once. What was sequenced was PBMCs. These receptors were obtained from a woman aged 25 to 45 in good health and CMV-seronegative.

The genes are TRBV5-1 and TRBJ2-3; perhaps TRBD2 as D (7 bases). Trimming took 0 bases from V and 0 from J, leaving 8 bases between them. CDR1 is SGHRS and CDR2 is YFSETQ in the germline V gene. The length of the CDR3 is 15 residues. CDR3 protein: CASSLEGGSTDTQYF. CDR3 nucleotide sequence: TGCGCCAGCAGCTTGGAGGGGGGGAGCACAGATACGCAGTATTTT.

The V call is TRBV19, the J call TRBJ2-7; 11 bases are a match to TRBD2. After removal of 5 bases from V and 1 base from J, the junction contained 7 bases not matched to a gene. The CDR3 is made up of 16 amino acids. Per the germline V gene, CDR1 is LNHDA and CDR2 is SQIVND (reference sequence). CDR3 DNA: TGTGCCAGTAGTGCCCGATTAGCGGGGGGGTCCTACGAGCAGTACTTC. Protein product: CASSARLAGGSYEQYF.

This chain connects TRBV11-2 to TRBJ1-5; D is uncertain. CDR3 length: 14 residues. In germline, CDR1 is SGHAT, CDR2 FQNNGV. V was shortened by 1 base and J by 6 bases, with 10 bases between the two germline ends. The CDR3 DNA sequence: TGTGCCAGCAGCTTAGGAGACAATTTTCAGCCCCAGCATTTT. This codes for CASSLGDNFQPQHF.

J is TRBJ1-1 and V is TRBV4-1; TRBD1 is a possible D gene (6 bases). V lost 4 bases and J 5 bases, leaving 11 bases between the germline ends. This CDR3 is 13 amino acids long. CDR1 MGHRA and CDR2 YSYEKL come from the germline V gene. The CDR3, as DNA: TGCGCCAGCAGCCCAGGGGTCATGACTGAAGCTTTCTTT. It is translated as CASSPGVMTEAFF.